Reported below is one T cell receptor beta chain. The CDR3 length is 13 residues. Per germline, CDR1 LNHDA and CDR2 SQIVND (reference sequence). Deletions cut 1 base from V and 4 bases from J, with 6 bases between. The sample belongs to a study of blood T cell repertoires in COVID-19. Overall study: Samples came from the United States, Italy and Spain, spanning acute and convalescent COVID-19. Sample material is recorded as cDNA or gDNA derived from T cells, B-cell-depleted T cells, or PBMCs.

In the study's own analysis: The assay estimated nucleated cells by amplifying reference gene primers. Only in-frame clones appear in the TCRdb table, and some are missing; sequencing was by immunoSEQ multiplex PCR. That table gives V, J and clone size, and the DNA gave D and trimming. The sample consists of about 210,000 clones, around 87% of them appearing once. Sequenced sample: peripheral blood. The chain links TRBV19 to TRBJ2-3, with no clear D. This receptor was taken from a man between 60 and 75 years old with acute or convalescent COVID-19. CDR3 sequence: CASSIGEADTQYF. DNA for the CDR3: TGTGCCAGTAGTATAGGAGAAGCAGATACGCAGTATTTT.